This T cell receptor (beta chain) was captured in a study of control samples from healthy donors and cancer patients. Only in-frame clones appear in the TCRdb table, and some are missing; sequencing was by immunoSEQ multiplex PCR. The sample yields 90,000 to 110,000 clones, 85% to 90% seen once. The sequencing input was blood. This receptor was identified in a woman between 50 and 59 years old in good health.

The CDR3: CAISEASSYNEQFF. The CDR3 DNA reads as TGTGCCATCAGTGAAGCGAGCTCCTACAATGAGCAGTTCTTC. V is TRBV10-3 and J is TRBJ2-1; no firm D call. CDR1 is ENHRY, CDR2 SYGVKD, per germline. The CDR3 totals 14 residues. Trimming pared 3 bases from V and 0 bases from J, leaving 6 bases between.